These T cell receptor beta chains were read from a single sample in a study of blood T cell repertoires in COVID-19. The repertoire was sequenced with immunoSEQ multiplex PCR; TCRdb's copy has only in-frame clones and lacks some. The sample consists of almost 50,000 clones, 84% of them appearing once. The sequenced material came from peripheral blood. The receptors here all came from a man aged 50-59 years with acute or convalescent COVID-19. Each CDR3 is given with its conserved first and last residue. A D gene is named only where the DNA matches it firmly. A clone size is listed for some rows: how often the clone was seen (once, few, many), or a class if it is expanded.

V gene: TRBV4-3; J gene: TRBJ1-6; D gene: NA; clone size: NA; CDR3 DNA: TGCGCCAGCAGCCAGTGGGCGCAAAATAATTCACCCCTCCACTTT; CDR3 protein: CASSQWAQNNSPLHF
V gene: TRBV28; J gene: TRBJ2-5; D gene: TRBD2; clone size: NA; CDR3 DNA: TGTGCCAGCAGTGTCTCGACTAGCGGGGGGCAAGAGACCCAGTACTTC; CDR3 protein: CASSVSTSGGQETQYF
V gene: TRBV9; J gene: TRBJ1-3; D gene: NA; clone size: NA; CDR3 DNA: TGTGCCAGCAGCGTATTACAGGGATGGGACACCATATATTTT; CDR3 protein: CASSVLQGWDTIYF
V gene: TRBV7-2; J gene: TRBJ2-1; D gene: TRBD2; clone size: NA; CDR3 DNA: TGTGCCAGCAGCCCGACCCAACTAGCGGGAGGAAATGAGCAGTTCTTC; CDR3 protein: CASSPTQLAGGNEQFF
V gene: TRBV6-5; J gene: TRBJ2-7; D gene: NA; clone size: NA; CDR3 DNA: TGTGCCAGCAGAGTGGGGCGACTTGGCTACGAGCAGTACTTC; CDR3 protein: CASRVGRLGYEQYF
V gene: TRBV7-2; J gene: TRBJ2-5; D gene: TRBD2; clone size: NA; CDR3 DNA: TGTGCCAGCACCCTAGCGGGGCTACAAGAGACCCAGTACTTC; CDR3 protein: CASTLAGLQETQYF
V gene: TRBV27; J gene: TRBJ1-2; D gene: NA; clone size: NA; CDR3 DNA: TGTGCCAGCAGTTTAACGAGGGGGATCGACTATGGCTACACCTTC; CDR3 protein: CASSLTRGIDYGYTF
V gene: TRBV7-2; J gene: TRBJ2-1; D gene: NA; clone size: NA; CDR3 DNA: TGTGCCAGCAGCCCCGGGTTGTGGTCTAATGAGCAGTTCTTC; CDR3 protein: CASSPGLWSNEQFF
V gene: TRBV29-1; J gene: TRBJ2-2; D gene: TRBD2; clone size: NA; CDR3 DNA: TGCAGCGTCCGTAGCGGGATCACCACCGGGGAGCTGTTTTTT; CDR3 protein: CSVRSGITTGELFF
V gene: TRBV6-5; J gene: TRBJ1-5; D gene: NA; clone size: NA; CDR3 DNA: TGTGCCAGCAGGCCAGGGGACTATAGCAATCAGCCCCAGCATTTT; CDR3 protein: CASRPGDYSNQPQHF
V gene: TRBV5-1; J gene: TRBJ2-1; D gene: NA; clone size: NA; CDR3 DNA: TGCGCCAGCAGCCCCCTTGGGGACTCTTACAATGAGCAGTTCTTC; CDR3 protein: CASSPLGDSYNEQFF
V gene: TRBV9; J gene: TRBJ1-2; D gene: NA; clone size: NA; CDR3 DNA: TGTGCCAGCAGTCCAACGGGGGTGCTTGACTATGGCTACACCTTC; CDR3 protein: CASSPTGVLDYGYTF
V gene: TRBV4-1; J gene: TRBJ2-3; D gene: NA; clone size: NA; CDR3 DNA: TGCGCCAGCAGCCAGACCTTGAGCCTAGAAGAGGATACGCAGTATTTT; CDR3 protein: CASSQTLSLEEDTQYF
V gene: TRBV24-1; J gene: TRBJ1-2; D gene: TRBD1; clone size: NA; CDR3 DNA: TGTGCCACCAGTGCGACAGGGGAGGAATGGTATGGCTACACCTTC; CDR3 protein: CATSATGEEWYGYTF
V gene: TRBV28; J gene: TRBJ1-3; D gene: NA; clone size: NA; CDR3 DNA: TGTGCCAGCAGCTTCTCCCGGGTCCTCTCTGGAAACACCATATATTTT; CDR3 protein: CASSFSRVLSGNTIYF
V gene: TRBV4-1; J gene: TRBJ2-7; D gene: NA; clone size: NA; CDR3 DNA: TGCGCCAGCAGCCAAGAAGGCCTAGTTCGGACCTACGAGCAGTACTTC; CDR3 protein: CASSQEGLVRTYEQYF
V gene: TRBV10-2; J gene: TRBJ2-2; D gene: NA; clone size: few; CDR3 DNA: TGCGCCACTTTGACTGACACCGGGGAGCTGTTTTTT; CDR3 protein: CATLTDTGELFF
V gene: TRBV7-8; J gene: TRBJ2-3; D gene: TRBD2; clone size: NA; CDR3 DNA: TGTGCCAGCAGCTCGGGACTAGCGGGATCCACAGATACGCAGTATTTT; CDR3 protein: CASSSGLAGSTDTQYF
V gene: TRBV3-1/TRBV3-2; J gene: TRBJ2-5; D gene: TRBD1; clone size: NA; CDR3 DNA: TGTGCCAGCAGCCATAAGACAGGGGGCGCGGAGACCCAGTACTTC; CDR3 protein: CASSHKTGGAETQYF
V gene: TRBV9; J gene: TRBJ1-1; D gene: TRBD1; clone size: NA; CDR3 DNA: TGTGCCAGCAGCCCTGGGACAGCCGCCGAAGCTTTCTTT; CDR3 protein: CASSPGTAAEAFF
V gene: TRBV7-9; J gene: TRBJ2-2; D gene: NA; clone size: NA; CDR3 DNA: TGTGCCAGCAGGGGCGATAAGGGTTTGGGGCCCGGGGAGCTGTTTTTT; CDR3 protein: CASRGDKGLGPGELFF
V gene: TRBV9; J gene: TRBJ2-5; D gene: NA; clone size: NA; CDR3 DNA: TGTGCCAGCAGCGCCGGGACAACTCCCGGAGGAGACCAGTACTTC; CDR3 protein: CASSAGTTPGGDQYF
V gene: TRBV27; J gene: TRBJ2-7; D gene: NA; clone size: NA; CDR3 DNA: TGTGCCAGCACCCCTCTGGCGCGCCCTTCCGGGGAGTACTTC; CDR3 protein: CASTPLARPSGEYF
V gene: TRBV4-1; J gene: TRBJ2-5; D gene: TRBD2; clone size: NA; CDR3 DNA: TGCGCCAGCAGCCAAGGGCCGTTGGGGTCGGGACTAGCGGGAGTAGAGACCCAGTACTTC; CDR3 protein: CASSQGPLGSGLAGVETQYF
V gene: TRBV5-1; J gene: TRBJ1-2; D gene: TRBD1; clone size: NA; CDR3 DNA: TGCGCCAGCAGTAAAGTTACCGGGACAGGGGGTGACCACTATGGCTACACCTTC; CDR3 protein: CASSKVTGTGGDHYGYTF
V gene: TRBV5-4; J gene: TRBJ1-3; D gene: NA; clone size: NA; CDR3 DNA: TGTGCCAGCAGCCAACCGGCTAGCTCTGGAAACACCATATATTTT; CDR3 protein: CASSQPASSGNTIYF
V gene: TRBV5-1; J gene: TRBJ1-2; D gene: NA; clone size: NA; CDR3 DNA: TGCGCCAGCAGTACTACAGGAGCTAACTATGGCTACACCTTC; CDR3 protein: CASSTTGANYGYTF
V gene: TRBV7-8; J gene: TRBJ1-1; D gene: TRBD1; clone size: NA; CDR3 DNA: TGTGCCAGCAGCCCTAGACGACAGGGGTTGGGCAACACTGAAGCTTTCTTT; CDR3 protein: CASSPRRQGLGNTEAFF
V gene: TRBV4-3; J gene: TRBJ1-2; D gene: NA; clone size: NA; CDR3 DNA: TGCGCCAGCAGCCAAGATGTCGGCAGGGGCTATGGCTACACCTTC; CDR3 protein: CASSQDVGRGYGYTF
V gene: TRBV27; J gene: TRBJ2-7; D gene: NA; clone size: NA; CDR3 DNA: TGTGCCAGCAGTTTGAAAGGGGCCTTCTCCTACGAGCAGTACTTC; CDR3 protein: CASSLKGAFSYEQYF
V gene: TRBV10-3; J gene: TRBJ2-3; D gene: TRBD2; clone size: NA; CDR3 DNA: TGTGCCATCGATGCTAGCGGGACTAGCACAGATACGCAGTATTTT; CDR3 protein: CAIDASGTSTDTQYF
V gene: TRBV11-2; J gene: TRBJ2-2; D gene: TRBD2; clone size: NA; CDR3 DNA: TGTGCCAGCAGGACTTGGGGGGGGAGGGATGGAACAAACACCGGGGAGCTGTTTTTT; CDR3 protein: CASRTWGGRDGTNTGELFF
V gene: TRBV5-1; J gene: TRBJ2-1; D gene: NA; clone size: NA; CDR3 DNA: TGCGCCAGCAGCTTGCAGGGTAGCTCCTACAATGAGCAGTTCTTC; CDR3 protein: CASSLQGSSYNEQFF
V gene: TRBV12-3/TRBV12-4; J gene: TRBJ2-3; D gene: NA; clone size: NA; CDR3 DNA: TGTGCCAGCAGTTTGAGGGATACGCAGTATTTT; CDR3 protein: CASSLRDTQYF
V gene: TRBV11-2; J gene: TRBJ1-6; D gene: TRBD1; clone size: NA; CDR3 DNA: TGTGCCAGCAGCCCTCTGACCGGGACAGGGGGTTCACCCCTCCACTTT; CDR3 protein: CASSPLTGTGGSPLHF